A single TCR beta chain is shown here with its context. The antigen is not known. Unique molecular identifiers were present in the TCR beta cDNA libraries. TCRdb independently ran MiXCR on the PCR reads; one entry per CDR3 protein. The data show about 620,000 distinct CDR3 sequences, roughly 40% seen once. With 3 bases removed from V and 5 bases from J, the gap between germline ends came to 14 bases. Germline V gives CDR1 DFQATT, CDR2 SNEGSKA (reference sequence). CDR3 length equals 14 residues. This entry belongs to a study of post-analysis software for immune sequencing data. The study's findings and limits: When patients were compared with controls, a handful of TRBV segments were more frequent, TRBV5-6, TRBV5-1 and TRBV20-1 among them. Multiple sclerosis was associated with a significant reduction in normalized Chao1 diversity relative to controls.

This chain joins TRBV20-1 and TRBJ1-5, with a possible D match to TRBD1 (5 bases). This clonotype was sampled from a girl aged 5-17 years with multiple sclerosis. Sequencing was carried out using blood. The CDR3 nucleotides read TGCAGTGCTAGCCCGGGCGGGGCGGATCAGCCCCAGCATTTT. Translation gives CSASPGGADQPQHF.